The 10 T cell receptor beta chains below all came from one sample that was sequenced in a study of cytomegalovirus exposure and HLA in healthy donors. The primer mix had 60 Vbeta and 13 Jbeta primers. TCRdb's copy holds only in-frame clones and misses some; the assay was immunoSEQ multiplex PCR. There are about 130,000 clones in the sample; just over 75% occur only once, and roughly 1.8% lies in the top ten. The sample was PBMCs. These TCRs come from a woman between 50 and 59 years old in good health and CMV-seronegative.

The CDR3, as DNA: TGTGCCAGCAGCTTAGTCGGGACTGTGGTCCCTGAAGCTTTCTTT. This translates into CASSLVGTVVPEAFF. The gene calls are TRBV7-2 and TRBJ1-1; weak D call: TRBD1 (5 bases). Trimming stripped 1 base from V and 6 bases from J, with 15 bases between. Germline lookup yields CDR1 SGHTA and CDR2 FQGNSA. The CDR3 length is 15 residues.

Turning to this clone: Other DNA sequences in this specimen translate into the identical CDR3. The V and J genes are TRBV15 and TRBJ2-5; 7 bases match TRBD1. There are 13 residues in the CDR3. The V gene end was trimmed by 5 bases and the J gene end by 3 bases; junction bases not matched to a gene: 3. The germline CDR1 and CDR2 sequences are LNHNV and YYDKDF (reference sequence). The CDR3 reads CATSRDREETQYF. CDR3 nucleotide sequence: TGTGCCACCAGCCGTGACAGGGAAGAGACCCAGTACTTC.

This chain links TRBV6-1 with TRBJ1-3; tentative D call: TRBD1 (5 bases). This CDR3 comprises 13 residues. The germline V gene encodes CDR1 MNHNS and CDR2 SASEGT. V was shortened by 10 bases and J by 2 bases, with 12 bases between the two germline ends. The CDR3 here is CATRGVAGNTIYF. The DNA of the CDR3 is TGTGCCACCCGGGGGGTGGCTGGAAACACCATATATTTT.

Turning to this clone: Germline is not matched at one junction end, which may reflect a read error. This sequence joins TRBV7-9 and TRBJ1-4; 10 bases are a match to TRBD1. Germline loops: CDR1 SEHNR, CDR2 FQNEAQ (reference sequence). The CDR3 is 14 amino acids. CDR3 nucleotide sequence: TGTTCCAGCAGCCGCGGGGACAGGGGAGAAAAACTGTTTTTT. Amino acid sequence: CSSSRGDRGEKLFF.

V and J are TRBV19 and TRBJ1-5, with D unclear. The germline CDR1 and CDR2 sequences are LNHDA and SQIVND (reference sequence). Trimming cost V 3 bases and J 5 bases, with 5 bases left between them. The CDR3 has 12 residues. The chain's CDR3 is CASSIFDQPQHF. CDR3 in DNA: TGTGCCAGTAGTATTTTCGATCAGCCCCAGCATTTT.

The table lists this clone with a few counts. The gene calls are TRBV4-3 and TRBJ1-4; 8 nucleotides line up with TRBD1. Trimming at V came to 0 bases and at J to 11 bases, leaving 5 bases not matched to a gene. The CDR3 covers 14 residues. Germline loops: CDR1 LGHNA, CDR2 YSLEER. The CDR3 reads CASSQDTGGRKLFF. The CDR3 DNA sequence: TGCGCCAGCAGCCAAGATACAGGGGGTAGGAAACTGTTTTTT.

The CDR3 loop reads CASSEAARDSSFF. CDR3 nucleotide sequence: TGTGCCAGCAGTGAAGCGGCTAGGGACAGCTCTTTCTTT. The chain uses TRBV6-1 and TRBJ1-1; 7 bases agree with TRBD1. CDR1 and CDR2 from the germline V gene are MNHNS and SASEGT. The CDR3 extends over 13 amino acids. V dropped 0 bases and J dropped 12; count of bases not matched to a gene: 7.

The rearrangement uses TRBV28 and TRBJ2-1; 8 nucleotides align to TRBD1. Germline V gene data show CDR1 as MDHEN and CDR2 as SYDVKM. CDR3 length: 16 residues. V gave up 3 bases and J gave up 5 bases; unmatched junction bases: 9. CDR3 region: CASSFRDRGRDNEQFF. The CDR3 coding sequence is TGTGCCAGCAGTTTCCGAGACAGGGGTCGCGACAATGAGCAGTTCTTC.

The J gene is TRBJ2-7, the V gene TRBV6-5; D not resolved. Germline CDR1 MNHEY, CDR2 SVGAGI. The V and J ends lost 5 bases and 7 bases respectively, with 15 bases between them. There are 13 residues in the CDR3. The CDR3 bases are TGTGCCAGCAGTAAAGGACGAGCGAGGGAGCAGTACGTC. It specifies CASSKGRAREQYV.

The V call is TRBV7-9, the J call TRBJ2-1, with 9 bases fitting TRBD2. Germline V gene data show CDR1 as SEHNR and CDR2 as FQNEAQ (reference sequence). V was pared by 7 bases and J by 7 bases, with 8 bases of the junction left unmatched. The CDR3 contains 14 residues. CDR3 amino acids: CASIPGLAENEQFF. The CDR3 DNA follows: TGTGCCAGCATACCGGGACTAGCTGAGAATGAGCAGTTCTTC. Combining the CDR3 with reference TRBV7-9 and TRBJ2-1 gives the whole variable domain DTGVSQNPRHKITKRGQNVTFRCDPISEHNRLYWYRQTLGQGPEFLTYFQNEAQLEKSRLLSDRFSAERPKGSFSTLEIQRTEQGDSAMYLCASIPGLAENEQFFGPGTRLTVL.